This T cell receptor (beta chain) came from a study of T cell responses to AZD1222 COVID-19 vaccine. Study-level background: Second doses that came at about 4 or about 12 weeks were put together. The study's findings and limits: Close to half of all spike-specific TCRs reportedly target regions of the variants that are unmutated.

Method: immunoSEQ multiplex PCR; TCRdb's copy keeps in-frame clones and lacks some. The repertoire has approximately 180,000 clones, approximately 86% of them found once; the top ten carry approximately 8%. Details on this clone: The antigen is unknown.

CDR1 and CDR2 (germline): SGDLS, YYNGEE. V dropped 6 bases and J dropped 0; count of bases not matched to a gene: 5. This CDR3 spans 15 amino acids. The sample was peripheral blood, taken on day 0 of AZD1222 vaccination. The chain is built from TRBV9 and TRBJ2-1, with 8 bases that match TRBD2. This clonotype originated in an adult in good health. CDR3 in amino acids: CASTRGGSSYNEQFF. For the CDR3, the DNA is TGTGCCAGCACCCGGGGGGGGAGCTCCTACAATGAGCAGTTCTTC.